The 4 T cell receptor beta chains given below trace back to one sample, sequenced in a study of CD8+ T cells in alopecia areata. As to treatment: oral pan-JAK inhibitor, 5-10 mg twice daily. RNA extraction and reverse transcription yielded cDNA as sequencing template. The assay was immunoSEQ multiplex PCR, and TCRdb's table has in-frame clones only and misses some. The table has hundreds of thousands of clones, approximately 67% seen once; the top ten hold approximately 1.2%. The input for sequencing was CD4+ T cells sorted from blood, taken around week 44, from a patient treated with tofacitinib. These receptors were taken from a human donor with alopecia areata.

The J gene is TRBJ1-5, the V gene TRBV7-9; D gene ambiguous. Germline-derived CDR1 and CDR2 are SEHNR and FQNEAQ (reference sequence). Trimming took off 4 bases at V and 4 bases at J, with 8 bases between the two ends. The CDR3 runs 13 residues. CDR3 loop: CASSSNGNQPQHF. The CDR3 region has the DNA TGTGCCAGCAGCTCCAACGGAAATCAGCCCCAGCATTTT.

This rearrangement joins TRBV30 to TRBJ2-6; D might be TRBD1 (6 bases). V was cut by 0 bases and J by 1 base, with 16 bases left in between. CDR1 and CDR2 from the germline V gene are GTSNPN and SVGIG (reference sequence). The CDR3 is 18 residues long. The CDR3 here is CAWSVLRTARSGANVLTF. The CDR3 DNA follows: TGTGCCTGGAGTGTACTTCGGACAGCACGTTCTGGGGCCAACGTCCTGACTTTC.

V usage is TRBV29-1 and J usage is TRBJ1-5; weak D call: TRBD1 (6 bases). V was cut by 4 bases and J by 3 bases, with 13 bases left in between. The V gene's germline CDR1 is SQVTM and CDR2 ANQGSEA. CDR3 size: 14 residues. CDR3 region: CSVATTGYNQPQHF. CDR3 coding DNA: TGCAGCGTTGCGACGACAGGTTACAATCAGCCCCAGCATTTT. Drawing the rest from reference TRBV29-1 and TRBJ1-5, the complete variable domain is SAVISQKPSRDICQRGTSLTIQCQVDSQVTMMFWYRQQPGQSLTLIATANQGSEATYESGFVIDKFPISRPNLTFSTLTVSNMSPEDSSIYLCSVATTGYNQPQHFGDGTRLSIL.

The chain joins TRBV6-1 to TRBJ2-3; 12 bases are shared with TRBD2. The germline V gene encodes CDR1 MNHNS and CDR2 SASEGT. Trimming removed 5 bases from V and 6 bases from J; junction bases left unmatched: 6. This CDR3 region has 15 residues. The CDR3 DNA reads as TGTGCCAGCAGTCCCCTAGCGGGGGGGCCTGATACGCAGTATTTT. This sequence encodes CASSPLAGGPDTQYF.